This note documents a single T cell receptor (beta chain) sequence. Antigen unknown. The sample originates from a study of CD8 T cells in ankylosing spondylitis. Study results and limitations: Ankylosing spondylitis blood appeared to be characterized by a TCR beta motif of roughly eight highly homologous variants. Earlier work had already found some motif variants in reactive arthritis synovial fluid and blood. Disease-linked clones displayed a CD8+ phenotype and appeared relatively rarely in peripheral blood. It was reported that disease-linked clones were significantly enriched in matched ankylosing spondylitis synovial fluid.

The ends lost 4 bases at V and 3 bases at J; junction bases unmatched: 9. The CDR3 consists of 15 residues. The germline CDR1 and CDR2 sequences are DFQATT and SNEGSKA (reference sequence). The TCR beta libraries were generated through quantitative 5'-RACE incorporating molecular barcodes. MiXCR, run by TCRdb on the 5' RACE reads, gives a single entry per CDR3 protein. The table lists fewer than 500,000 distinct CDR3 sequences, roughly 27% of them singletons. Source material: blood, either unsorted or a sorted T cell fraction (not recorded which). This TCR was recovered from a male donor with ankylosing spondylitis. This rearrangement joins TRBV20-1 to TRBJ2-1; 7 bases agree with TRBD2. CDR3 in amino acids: CSATLSLAVYNEQFF. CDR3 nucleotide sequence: TGCAGTGCTACCCTAAGTCTAGCGGTCTACAATGAGCAGTTCTTC.